These T cell receptor beta chains were read from a single sample in a study of blood T cells in healthy people across ages. TCRdb redid the calling of the 5' RACE reads with MiXCR, one entry per CDR3 protein. The sample lists roughly 1.9 million distinct CDR3 sequences; about two fifths were seen once. The sequencing input was blood. These receptors were obtained from a human donor in good health. CDR3s include the opening cysteine and the closing phenylalanine or tryptophan. The order of the fields is V gene, clone size, J gene, D gene, CDR3 protein, CDR3 DNA. D genes are given only for firm matches. For some rows the clone size is stated as once, few or many, or as a class when expanded; others skip it.

V gene: TRBV16; clone size: NA; J gene: TRBJ2-5; D gene: NA; CDR3 protein: CASSQSGRTQYF; CDR3 DNA: TGTGCCAGCAGCCAATCCGGGCGGACCCAGTACTTC
V gene: TRBV12-3/TRBV12-4; clone size: NA; J gene: TRBJ2-1; D gene: TRBD2; CDR3 protein: CASSDGGYHNEQFF; CDR3 DNA: TGTGCCAGCAGTGACGGGGGGTACCACAATGAGCAGTTCTTC
V gene: TRBV5-1; clone size: NA; J gene: TRBJ2-7; D gene: TRBD1; CDR3 protein: CASSLQGSSYEHYF; CDR3 DNA: TGCGCCAGCAGCTTACAGGGGAGCTCCTACGAGCATTACTTC
V gene: TRBV4-3; clone size: few; J gene: TRBJ2-1; D gene: NA; CDR3 protein: CASSQINNEQFF; CDR3 DNA: TGCGCCAGCAGTCAAATCAACAATGAGCAGTTCTTC
V gene: TRBV19; clone size: NA; J gene: TRBJ1-1; D gene: TRBD1; CDR3 protein: CASSPQGPGEAFF; CDR3 DNA: TGTGCCAGTAGCCCACAGGGGCCTGGTGAAGCTTTCTTT
V gene: TRBV6-5; clone size: few; J gene: TRBJ1-2; D gene: NA; CDR3 protein: CASGRGTDGYTF; CDR3 DNA: TGTGCCAGCGGGAGGGGTACAGATGGCTACACCTTC
V gene: TRBV20-1; clone size: NA; J gene: TRBJ2-1; D gene: TRBD1; CDR3 protein: CSARDFGQGPDEQFF; CDR3 DNA: TGCAGTGCTAGAGATTTCGGACAGGGGCCCGATGAGCAGTTCTTC
V gene: TRBV4-3; clone size: few; J gene: TRBJ1-5; D gene: NA; CDR3 protein: CASSQDQDNQPQHF; CDR3 DNA: TGCGCCAGCAGCCAAGATCAGGATAATCAGCCCCAGCATTTT
V gene: TRBV29-1; clone size: many; J gene: TRBJ1-2; D gene: NA; CDR3 protein: CSVKKESYGYTF; CDR3 DNA: TGCAGCGTAAAAAAGGAGTCCTATGGCTACACCTTC
V gene: TRBV5-1; clone size: few; J gene: TRBJ2-3; D gene: TRBD2; CDR3 protein: CASSYGTTTDTQYF; CDR3 DNA: TGCGCCAGCAGCTACGGGACTACCACAGATACGCAGTATTTT
V gene: TRBV4-3; clone size: few; J gene: TRBJ2-3; D gene: NA; CDR3 protein: CASSQGAHTDTQYF; CDR3 DNA: TGCGCCAGCAGCCAAGGGGCCCACACAGATACGCAGTATTTT
V gene: TRBV20-1; clone size: few; J gene: TRBJ2-1; D gene: TRBD2; CDR3 protein: CSASGAGLAGLNEQFF; CDR3 DNA: TGCAGTGCTAGTGGGGCGGGACTAGCGGGGCTTAATGAGCAGTTCTTC
V gene: TRBV20-1; clone size: few; J gene: TRBJ1-1; D gene: NA; CDR3 protein: CSATMTMNTEAFF; CDR3 DNA: TGCAGTGCTACAATGACGATGAACACTGAAGCTTTCTTT
V gene: TRBV7-2; clone size: NA; J gene: TRBJ2-3; D gene: NA; CDR3 protein: CASNYGPQLDTQYF; CDR3 DNA: TGTGCCAGCAACTACGGGCCTCAGCTAGATACGCAGTATTTT
V gene: TRBV20-1; clone size: NA; J gene: TRBJ1-2; D gene: TRBD1; CDR3 protein: CSARPRTGRGYTF; CDR3 DNA: TGCAGTGCTAGACCACGGACAGGGAGAGGCTACACCTTC
V gene: TRBV24-1; clone size: few; J gene: TRBJ2-1; D gene: TRBD2; CDR3 protein: CATSDGTKGFF; CDR3 DNA: TGTGCCACCAGCGACGGGACTAAGGGGTTCTTC
V gene: TRBV6-5; clone size: NA; J gene: TRBJ1-2; D gene: NA; CDR3 protein: CASSYSGRHIYTF; CDR3 DNA: TGTGCCAGCAGTTACTCGGGCAGGCATATCTACACCTTC
V gene: TRBV5-1; clone size: NA; J gene: TRBJ2-3; D gene: TRBD2; CDR3 protein: CASSNSGADTDTQYF; CDR3 DNA: TGCGCCAGCTCCAACAGCGGGGCAGACACAGATACGCAGTATTTT
V gene: TRBV20-1; clone size: NA; J gene: TRBJ2-7; D gene: TRBD2; CDR3 protein: CSARASSGGFYEQYF; CDR3 DNA: TGCAGTGCTAGAGCATCCAGCGGGGGATTCTACGAGCAGTACTTC
V gene: TRBV6-1; clone size: NA; J gene: TRBJ2-2; D gene: NA; CDR3 protein: CASSSRLDSYTGELLF; CDR3 DNA: TGTGCCAGCAGCTCAAGGCTGGACAGTTACACCGGGGAGCTGCTTTTT
V gene: TRBV21-1; clone size: few; J gene: TRBJ1-4; D gene: NA; CDR3 protein: CASSKVGRGLGTNEKLFF; CDR3 DNA: TGTGCCAGCAGCAAAGTGGGCAGGGGGCTTGGAACTAATGAAAAACTGTTTTTT
V gene: TRBV6-2/TRBV6-3; clone size: few; J gene: TRBJ2-3; D gene: TRBD2; CDR3 protein: CASRNPGLSTDTQYF; CDR3 DNA: TGTGCCAGCAGGAACCCGGGACTAAGCACAGATACGCAGTATTTT
V gene: TRBV19; clone size: NA; J gene: TRBJ2-7; D gene: NA; CDR3 protein: CASSTGALDPYEQYF; CDR3 DNA: TGTGCCAGTAGTACCGGGGCCCTAGACCCCTACGAGCAGTACTTC
V gene: TRBV29-1; clone size: NA; J gene: TRBJ2-7; D gene: TRBD1; CDR3 protein: CSVVGTGTGEQYF; CDR3 DNA: TGCAGCGTTGTTGGGACAGGGACCGGCGAGCAGTACTTC
V gene: TRBV27; clone size: NA; J gene: TRBJ2-7; D gene: NA; CDR3 protein: CASSSGSPHEQYF; CDR3 DNA: TGTGCCAGCAGTTCCGGGTCCCCTCACGAGCAGTACTTC
V gene: TRBV6-5; clone size: NA; J gene: TRBJ2-3; D gene: NA; CDR3 protein: CASSYSIPGTSLSDTQYF; CDR3 DNA: TGTGCCAGCAGTTACTCGATTCCCGGGACCTCCTTGTCAGATACGCAGTATTTT
V gene: TRBV12-3/TRBV12-4; clone size: many; J gene: TRBJ2-7; D gene: NA; CDR3 protein: CASSPGASYEQYF; CDR3 DNA: TGTGCCAGCAGCCCCGGGGCATCCTACGAGCAGTACTTC
V gene: TRBV7-9; clone size: once; J gene: TRBJ2-7; D gene: NA; CDR3 protein: CASSSSRNGIEQYF; CDR3 DNA: TGTGCCAGCAGCTCCTCCAGAAACGGGATCGAGCAGTACTTC
V gene: TRBV5-1; clone size: NA; J gene: TRBJ1-2; D gene: NA; CDR3 protein: CAGSLDDRNYGYTF; CDR3 DNA: TGCGCCGGCAGCTTGGACGACAGAAACTATGGCTACACCTTC
V gene: TRBV6-5; clone size: few; J gene: TRBJ2-1; D gene: TRBD2; CDR3 protein: CASSYSGLYDNEQFF; CDR3 DNA: TGTGCCAGCAGTTACTCGGGACTATACGACAATGAGCAGTTCTTC
V gene: TRBV29-1; clone size: NA; J gene: TRBJ1-2; D gene: NA; CDR3 protein: CSVPGHGYTF; CDR3 DNA: TGCAGCGTTCCGGGGCATGGCTACACCTTC
V gene: TRBV28; clone size: few; J gene: TRBJ2-7; D gene: NA; CDR3 protein: CATSPATTVSYEQYF; CDR3 DNA: TGTGCCACCAGTCCCGCGACTACCGTCTCCTACGAGCAGTACTTC
V gene: TRBV15; clone size: NA; J gene: TRBJ2-5; D gene: NA; CDR3 protein: CATSSHFREETQYF; CDR3 DNA: TGTGCCACCAGCAGTCATTTCAGGGAAGAGACCCAGTACTTC
V gene: TRBV7-2; clone size: NA; J gene: TRBJ1-1; D gene: NA; CDR3 protein: CASSSYSRAEAFF; CDR3 DNA: TGTGCCAGCAGCTCTTATTCCCGGGCCGAAGCTTTCTTT
V gene: TRBV6-6; clone size: NA; J gene: TRBJ1-2; D gene: TRBD1; CDR3 protein: CASSRGGTGAPLSGYTF; CDR3 DNA: TGTGCCAGCAGTCGCGGTGGGACAGGAGCTCCACTATCCGGCTACACCTTC
V gene: TRBV7-2; clone size: few; J gene: TRBJ1-2; D gene: NA; CDR3 protein: CASSVGRAAYTF; CDR3 DNA: TGTGCCAGCAGTGTGGGTAGGGCCGCCTACACCTTC
V gene: TRBV5-1; clone size: NA; J gene: TRBJ2-3; D gene: NA; CDR3 protein: CASSPDGGHTDMQYF; CDR3 DNA: TGCGCCAGCAGCCCAGACGGGGGCCACACAGATATGCAGTATTTT
V gene: TRBV20-1; clone size: NA; J gene: TRBJ2-5; D gene: NA; CDR3 protein: CSASTQYQETQYF; CDR3 DNA: TGCAGTGCTAGTACACAGTACCAAGAGACCCAGTACTTC
V gene: TRBV4-3; clone size: NA; J gene: TRBJ2-1; D gene: TRBD2; CDR3 protein: CASSLRYSSGGLYNEQFF; CDR3 DNA: TGCGCCAGCAGCCTTCGATACTCTAGCGGGGGATTATACAATGAGCAGTTCTTC
V gene: TRBV2; clone size: once; J gene: TRBJ2-1; D gene: TRBD1; CDR3 protein: CASTEGADSEQFF; CDR3 DNA: TGTGCCAGCACTGAGGGGGCGGACAGTGAGCAGTTCTTC
V gene: TRBV20-1; clone size: few; J gene: TRBJ2-1; D gene: NA; CDR3 protein: CSAQNAIMGRAGNEQFF; CDR3 DNA: TGCAGTGCTCAAAACGCGATAATGGGACGGGCGGGGAATGAGCAGTTCTTC
V gene: TRBV5-5; clone size: NA; J gene: TRBJ1-6; D gene: NA; CDR3 protein: CASSFEAGPLNSPPHF; CDR3 DNA: TGTGCCAGCAGCTTTGAAGCCGGGCCGCTTAATTCACCCCCCCACTTT
V gene: TRBV7-2; clone size: NA; J gene: TRBJ2-1; D gene: TRBD2; CDR3 protein: CASTKRLAGGNEQFF; CDR3 DNA: TGTGCCAGCACCAAGAGACTAGCGGGGGGCAATGAGCAGTTCTTC
V gene: TRBV11-3; clone size: NA; J gene: TRBJ2-1; D gene: TRBD2; CDR3 protein: CASSLRSGGTGEQFF; CDR3 DNA: TGTGCCAGCAGCTTACGGAGCGGGGGGACGGGTGAGCAGTTCTTC
V gene: TRBV9; clone size: NA; J gene: TRBJ2-3; D gene: TRBD2; CDR3 protein: CASSVGLAGTSTDTQYF; CDR3 DNA: TGTGCCAGCAGCGTAGGCCTAGCGGGGACTAGCACAGATACGCAGTATTTT
V gene: TRBV4-1; clone size: NA; J gene: TRBJ1-1; D gene: NA; CDR3 protein: CASSPRWRDTEAFF; CDR3 DNA: TGCGCCAGCAGCCCCCGGTGGAGGGACACTGAAGCTTTCTTT
V gene: TRBV6-2/TRBV6-3; clone size: once; J gene: TRBJ1-5; D gene: TRBD1; CDR3 protein: CASRTGANQPQHF; CDR3 DNA: TGTGCCAGCAGGACAGGGGCTAATCAGCCCCAGCATTTT
V gene: TRBV10-3; clone size: NA; J gene: TRBJ2-5; D gene: TRBD2; CDR3 protein: CAISEGLAFRYF; CDR3 DNA: TGTGCCATCAGTGAAGGACTAGCGTTTCGGTACTTC
V gene: TRBV7-2; clone size: NA; J gene: TRBJ2-2; D gene: NA; CDR3 protein: CASSLGRSEGGELFF; CDR3 DNA: TGTGCCAGCAGCTTAGGAAGATCGGAGGGCGGGGAGCTGTTTTTT
V gene: TRBV15; clone size: NA; J gene: TRBJ1-2; D gene: NA; CDR3 protein: CATSRDSRDGYTF; CDR3 DNA: TGTGCCACCAGCAGAGATAGTAGGGATGGCTACACCTTC
V gene: TRBV29-1; clone size: NA; J gene: TRBJ2-7; D gene: NA; CDR3 protein: CCVRGSYEQYF; CDR3 DNA: TGCTGCGTCCGAGGGTCCTACGAGCAGTACTTC
V gene: TRBV6-1; clone size: NA; J gene: TRBJ1-5; D gene: TRBD1; CDR3 protein: CASSPTDGTVHSNQPQHF; CDR3 DNA: TGTGCCAGCAGCCCGACCGATGGGACAGTGCATAGCAATCAGCCCCAGCATTTT
V gene: TRBV6-5; clone size: few; J gene: TRBJ1-2; D gene: NA; CDR3 protein: CASSYWGAGKDGYTF; CDR3 DNA: TGTGCCAGCAGTTATTGGGGGGCAGGAAAAGATGGCTACACCTTC
V gene: TRBV7-3; clone size: NA; J gene: TRBJ1-1; D gene: NA; CDR3 protein: CASSLEAANTEAFF; CDR3 DNA: TGTGCCAGCAGCTTAGAGGCGGCGAACACTGAAGCTTTCTTT
V gene: TRBV25-1; clone size: few; J gene: TRBJ2-5; D gene: NA; CDR3 protein: CASSEFRFWPQYF; CDR3 DNA: TGTGCCAGCAGTGAGTTTAGATTTTGGCCCCAGTACTTC
V gene: TRBV28; clone size: NA; J gene: TRBJ2-7; D gene: TRBD2; CDR3 protein: CASSLRSEERGPPYEQYF; CDR3 DNA: TGTGCCAGCAGTTTACGCTCCGAGGAGCGGGGGCCCCCCTACGAGCAGTACTTC
V gene: TRBV7-2; clone size: few; J gene: TRBJ1-1; D gene: NA; CDR3 protein: CASSTRGGGTEAFF; CDR3 DNA: TGTGCCAGCAGCACCAGGGGAGGGGGGACTGAAGCTTTCTTT